This TCR beta chain was sequenced in a study of T cells and Merkel cell carcinoma outcomes. Notes on the study in general: In Merkel cell carcinoma, repertoire and T-cell density reportedly predicted outcomes.

Assay: immunoSEQ multiplex PCR; the TCRdb copy retains only in-frame clones and omits some. Of 15,000 to 18,000 clones listed, 85% to 90% are singletons. Of note for this clone: Its antigen remains unknown.

Trimming shortened V by 1 base and J by 0 bases, and 7 bases separated the two germline ends. The CDR3 loop spans 15 amino acids. Per germline, CDR1 SNHLY and CDR2 FYNNEI. This sequence joins TRBV2 and TRBJ1-3; no reliable D call. What was sequenced was tumor tissue from Merkel cell carcinoma. The source is a human donor with Merkel cell carcinoma. The CDR3 protein is CASSEGVVSGNTIYF. CDR3 nucleotide sequence: TGTGCCAGCAGTGAAGGGGTTGTCTCTGGAAACACCATATATTTT.